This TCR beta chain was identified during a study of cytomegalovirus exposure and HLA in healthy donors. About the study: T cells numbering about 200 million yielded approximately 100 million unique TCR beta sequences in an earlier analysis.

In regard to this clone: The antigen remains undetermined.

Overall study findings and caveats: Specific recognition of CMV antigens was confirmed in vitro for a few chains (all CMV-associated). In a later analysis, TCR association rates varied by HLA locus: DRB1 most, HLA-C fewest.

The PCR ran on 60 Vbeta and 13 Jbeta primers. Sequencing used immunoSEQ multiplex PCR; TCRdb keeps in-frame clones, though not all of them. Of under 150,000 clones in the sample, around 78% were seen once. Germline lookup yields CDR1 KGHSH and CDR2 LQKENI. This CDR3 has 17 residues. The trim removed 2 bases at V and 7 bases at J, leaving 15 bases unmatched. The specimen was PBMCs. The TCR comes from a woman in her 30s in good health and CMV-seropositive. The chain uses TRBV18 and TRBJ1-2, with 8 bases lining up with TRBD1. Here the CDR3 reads CASSPGLTGTGFSGYTF. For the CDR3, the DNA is TGTGCCAGCTCACCAGGTTTAACCGGGACAGGTTTTTCTGGCTACACCTTC. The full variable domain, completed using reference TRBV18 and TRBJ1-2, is NAGVMQNPRHLVRRRGQEARLRCSPMKGHSHVYWYRQLPEEGLKFMVYLQKENIIDESGMPKERFSAEFPKEGPSILRIQQVVRGDSAAYFCASSPGLTGTGFSGYTFGSGTRLTVV.